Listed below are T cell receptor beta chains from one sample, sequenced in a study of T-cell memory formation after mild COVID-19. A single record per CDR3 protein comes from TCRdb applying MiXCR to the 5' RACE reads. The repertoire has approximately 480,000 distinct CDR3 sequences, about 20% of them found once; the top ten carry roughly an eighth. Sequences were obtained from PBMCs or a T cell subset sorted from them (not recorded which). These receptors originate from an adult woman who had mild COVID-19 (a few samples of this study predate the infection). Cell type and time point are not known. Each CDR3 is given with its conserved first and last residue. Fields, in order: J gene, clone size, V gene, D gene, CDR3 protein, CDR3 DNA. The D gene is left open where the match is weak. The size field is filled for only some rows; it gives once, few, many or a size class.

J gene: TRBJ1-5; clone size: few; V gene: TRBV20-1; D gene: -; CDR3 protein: CSARSAGVYSNQPQHF; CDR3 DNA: TGCAGTGCTAGATCCGCAGGGGTTTATAGCAATCAGCCCCAGCATTTT
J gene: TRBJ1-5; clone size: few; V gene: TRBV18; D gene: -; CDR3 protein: CASSGGNSNQPQHF; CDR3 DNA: TGTGCCAGCTCCGGGGGGAATAGCAATCAGCCCCAGCATTTT
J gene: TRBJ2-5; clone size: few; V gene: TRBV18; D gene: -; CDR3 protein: CASSHVEETQYF; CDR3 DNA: TGTGCCAGCTCACACGTAGAAGAGACCCAGTACTTC
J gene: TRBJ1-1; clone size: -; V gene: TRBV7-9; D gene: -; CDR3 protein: CASSLAGYVGTEAFF; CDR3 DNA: TGTGCCAGCAGCTTAGCAGGATACGTCGGCACTGAAGCTTTCTTT
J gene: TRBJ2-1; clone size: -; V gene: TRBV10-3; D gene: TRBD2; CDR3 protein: CAIRDYLGLDTGEQFF; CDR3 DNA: TGTGCCATCAGAGACTACCTTGGACTAGATACCGGTGAGCAGTTCTTC
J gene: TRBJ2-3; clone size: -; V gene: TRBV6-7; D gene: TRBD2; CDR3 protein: CVIPLAGEADTQYF; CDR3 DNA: TGTGTCATCCCGCTAGCGGGAGAGGCAGATACGCAGTATTTT
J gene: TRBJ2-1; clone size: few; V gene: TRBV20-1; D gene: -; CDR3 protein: CSATERGWGNEQFF; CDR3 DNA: TGCAGTGCTACTGAAAGGGGTTGGGGCAATGAGCAGTTCTTC
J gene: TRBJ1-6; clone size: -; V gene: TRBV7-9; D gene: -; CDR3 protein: CASSLLEGNSPLHF; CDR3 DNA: TGTGCCAGCAGCCTCTTGGAAGGCAATTCACCCCTCCACTTT
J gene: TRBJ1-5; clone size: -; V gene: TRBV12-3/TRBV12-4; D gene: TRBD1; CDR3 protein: CATNRGGYQPQHF; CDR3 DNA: TGTGCCACGAACAGGGGCGGCTATCAGCCCCAGCATTTT
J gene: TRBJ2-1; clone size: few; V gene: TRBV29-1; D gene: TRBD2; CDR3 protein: CSVDVAGNEQFF; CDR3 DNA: TGCAGCGTCGATGTAGCGGGCAATGAGCAGTTCTTC
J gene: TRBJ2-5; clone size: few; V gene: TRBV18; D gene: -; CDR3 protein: CASSRADQETQYF; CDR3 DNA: TGTGCCAGCTCAAGGGCAGATCAAGAGACCCAGTACTTC
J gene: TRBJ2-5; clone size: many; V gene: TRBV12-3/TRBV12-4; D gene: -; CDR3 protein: CASKASGAETQYF; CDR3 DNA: TGTGCCAGCAAGGCGTCGGGGGCAGAGACCCAGTACTTC
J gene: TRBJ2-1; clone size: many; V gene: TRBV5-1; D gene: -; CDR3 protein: CASSLEVEQFF; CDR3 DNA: TGCGCCAGCAGCTTGGAGGTCGAGCAGTTCTTC
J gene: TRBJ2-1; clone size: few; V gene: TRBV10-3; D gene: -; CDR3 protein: CAISEPSTQRYNEQFF; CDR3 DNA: TGTGCCATCAGTGAGCCAAGTACCCAGCGGTACAATGAGCAGTTCTTC
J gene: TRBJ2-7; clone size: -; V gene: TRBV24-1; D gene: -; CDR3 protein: CATSEQGYEQYF; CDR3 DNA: TGTGCCACCAGTGAACAGGGCTACGAGCAGTACTTC
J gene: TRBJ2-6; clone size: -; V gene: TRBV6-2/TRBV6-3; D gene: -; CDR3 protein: CASSWDNSGANVLTF; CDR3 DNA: TGTGCCAGCAGTTGGGACAACTCTGGGGCCAACGTCCTGACTTTC
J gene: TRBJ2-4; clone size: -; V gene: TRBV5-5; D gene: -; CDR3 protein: CASTQGPVPGGNIQYF; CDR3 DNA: TGTGCCAGCACCCAGGGCCCGGTCCCCGGTGGAAACATTCAGTACTTC
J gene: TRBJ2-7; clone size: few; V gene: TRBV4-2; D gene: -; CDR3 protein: CASSQFGVVGAYEQYF; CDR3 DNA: TGTGCCAGCAGCCAGTTCGGGGTAGTTGGCGCCTACGAGCAGTACTTC
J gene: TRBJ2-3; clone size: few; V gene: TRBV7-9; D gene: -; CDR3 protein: CASSLGQDGVTQYF; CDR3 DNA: TGTGCCAGCAGCTTAGGACAGGATGGAGTTACGCAGTATTTT
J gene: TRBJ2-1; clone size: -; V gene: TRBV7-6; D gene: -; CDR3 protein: CASSLTFWDNEQFF; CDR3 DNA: TGTGCCAGCAGCTTAACATTTTGGGACAATGAGCAGTTCTTC
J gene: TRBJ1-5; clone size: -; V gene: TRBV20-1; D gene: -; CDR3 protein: CSARDGGSGNQPQHF; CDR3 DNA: TGCAGTGCTAGAGACGGGGGGAGCGGCAATCAGCCCCAGCATTTT
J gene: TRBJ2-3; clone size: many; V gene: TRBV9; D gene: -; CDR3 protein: CASSVVLSTDTQYF; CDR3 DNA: TGTGCCAGCAGCGTGGTGTTAAGCACAGATACGCAGTATTTT
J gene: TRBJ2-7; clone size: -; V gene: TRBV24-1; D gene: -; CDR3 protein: CATSGPGTTYEQYF; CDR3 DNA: TGTGCCACCAGTGGTCCAGGGACCACCTACGAGCAGTACTTC
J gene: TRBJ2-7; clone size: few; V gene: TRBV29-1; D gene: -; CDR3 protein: CSARDGAEQYF; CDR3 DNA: TGCAGCGCGAGAGACGGGGCCGAGCAGTACTTC
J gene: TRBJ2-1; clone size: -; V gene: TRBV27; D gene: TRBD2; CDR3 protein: CASILLGGGYNEQFF; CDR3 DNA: TGTGCCAGCATTCTGCTTGGCGGGGGCTACAATGAGCAGTTCTTC
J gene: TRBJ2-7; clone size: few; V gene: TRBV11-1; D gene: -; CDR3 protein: CASSLEVWGEKYEQYF; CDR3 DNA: TGTGCCAGCAGCCTTGAGGTTTGGGGCGAAAAATACGAGCAGTACTTC
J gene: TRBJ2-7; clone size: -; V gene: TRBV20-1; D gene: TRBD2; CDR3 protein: CSARPSGVSYEQYF; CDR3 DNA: TGCAGTGCTAGGCCTAGCGGGGTATCCTACGAGCAGTACTTC
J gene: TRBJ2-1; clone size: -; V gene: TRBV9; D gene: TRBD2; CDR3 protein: CASSHRPSGRTREQFF; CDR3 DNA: TGTGCCAGCAGCCACCGACCTAGCGGGAGAACGAGGGAGCAGTTCTTC
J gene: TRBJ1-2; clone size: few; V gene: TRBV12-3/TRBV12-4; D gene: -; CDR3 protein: CASSKTGTNFIYGYTF; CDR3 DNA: TGTGCCAGCAGTAAAACCGGGACAAATTTTATCTATGGCTACACCTTC